What follows are 30 T cell receptor beta chains derived from one specimen sequenced in a study of blood T cell repertoires in COVID-19. The repertoire was sequenced with immunoSEQ multiplex PCR; TCRdb's copy has only in-frame clones and lacks some. The table includes 100,000 or so clones, 81% detected once. The sample comprised peripheral blood. These receptors all come from a human donor in a cohort sampled during active COVID-19.

This chain uses TRBV2 with TRBJ2-7; weak D call: TRBD2 (5 bases). Deletions cut 4 bases from V and 1 base from J, with 11 bases between. CDR3 size: 14 residues. Germline CDR1 is SNHLY and CDR2 is FYNNEI. The CDR3 nucleotides read TGTGCCAGCAGTGGAATAGCGCGATCCTACGAGCAGTACTTC. It codes for CASSGIARSYEQYF.

This chain connects TRBV10-3 to TRBJ2-3, with D perhaps TRBD1 (5 bases). V gave up 7 bases and J gave up 0 bases, with 14 bases separating them. Per germline, CDR1 ENHRY and CDR2 SYGVKD. This CDR3 has 15 amino acids. CDR3 bases: TGTGCCATCAAATCCCAGGGATCTAGCACAGATACGCAGTATTTT. It specifies CAIKSQGSSTDTQYF.

The J gene is TRBJ2-7, the V gene TRBV7-8, with D maybe TRBD2 (6 bases). This CDR3 is 14 amino acids long. Per the germline V gene, CDR1 is SGHVS and CDR2 is FQNEAQ. V lost 2 bases, J lost 5 bases, and 13 bases lay in between. CDR3 bases: TGTGCCAGCAGCTTAATCGGGAGCGACGACGAGCAGTACTTC. Translating gives CASSLIGSDDEQYF.

In its sample, this clone was seen a few times. The same CDR3 also results from other DNA sequences found in this sample. The chain combines TRBV5-8 with TRBJ1-3, with 8 nucleotides matching TRBD1. The V segment lost 1 base and the J segment 4 bases; nucleotides outside the gene matches: 4. The CDR3 spans 15 residues. Germline V gene data show CDR1 as SGHTS and CDR2 as YDEGEE. This chain's CDR3 is CASSLRTGSGNTIYF. The CDR3 DNA reads as TGTGCCAGCAGCTTGCGGACAGGGTCCGGAAACACCATATATTTT.

This chain joins TRBV9 and TRBJ1-1; TRBD1 matches 7 bases. The CDR3 contains 13 residues. Germline values: CDR1 SGDLS, CDR2 YYNGEE. Trimming took 0 bases from V and 7 from J; bases not matched to a gene: 3. In DNA form, the CDR3 reads TGTGCCAGCAGCGTAGTAGGGACAGATGAAGCTTTCTTT. This translates into CASSVVGTDEAFF.

This clone was counted a single time. The rearrangement uses TRBV5-6 and TRBJ1-3, with 10 nucleotides matching TRBD1. J gave up 0 bases and V 4 bases, and 4 bases lay outside the gene matches. This CDR3 region has 16 residues. Germline values: CDR1 SGHDT, CDR2 YYEEEE. CDR3 protein: CASSTTGGLSGNTIYF. The CDR3 coding sequence is TGTGCCAGCAGCACGACAGGGGGCCTCTCTGGAAACACCATATATTTT.

Comment on this clone: The sample has other DNA sequences that encode this CDR3 too. V usage is TRBV18 and J usage is TRBJ2-5, with TRBD1 as a possible D gene (5 bases). Deletions cut 4 bases from V and 3 bases from J, with 9 bases between. Germline V CDR1 and CDR2: KGHSH, LQKENI. This CDR3 contains 13 residues. CDR3 nucleotides: TGTGCCAGCTCACGTGGCAGGGAAGAGACCCAGTACTTC. Its protein is CASSRGREETQYF.

The chain combines TRBV7-2 with TRBJ2-7; D not resolved. The V gene's germline CDR1 is SGHTA and CDR2 FQGNSA. The CDR3 sequence is 12 residues long. V was clipped by 5 bases and J by 3 bases, with 8 bases between them. The chain's CDR3 is CASSPDNYEQYF. The DNA of the CDR3 is TGTGCCAGCAGCCCAGACAACTACGAGCAGTACTTC.

V usage is TRBV7-7 and J usage is TRBJ2-5, with 9 bases fitting TRBD2. CDR3 length: 15 amino acids. With V trimmed by 5 bases and J by 0 bases, 4 bases remained unmatched. Looked up from germline, CDR1 is SSHAT and CDR2 is FNYEAQ (reference sequence). The CDR3 DNA reads TGTGCCAGCAGCAGTAGCGGGGGCAACCAAGAGACCCAGTACTTC. As protein: CASSSSGGNQETQYF.

J is TRBJ2-7 and V is TRBV5-6; TRBD2 agrees at 7 bases. V lost 0 bases and J lost 7; bases outside the gene matches: 13. Germline V gives CDR1 SGHDT, CDR2 YYEEEE. The CDR3 consists of 16 residues. The CDR3 nucleotides read TGTGCCAGCAGCTTGGCGGTGCGGGAGCTTAAGGATGAGCAGTACTTC. Translating it yields CASSLAVRELKDEQYF.

CDR3 nucleotide sequence: TGTGCCAGCAGTCGGACGGGACATACGAACACTGAAGCTTTCTTT. This encodes CASSRTGHTNTEAFF. The rearrangement uses TRBV6-2 or TRBV6-3 and TRBJ1-1; D is perhaps TRBD1 (6 bases). V lost 5 bases and J 1 base, leaving 14 bases between the germline ends. Germline CDR1 is MNHEY and CDR2 is SVGEGT. This CDR3 spans 15 amino acids.

The CDR3 region has the DNA TGTGCCAGCAGCTCTTGGACAGGGGATAACTATGGCTACACCTTC. This codes for CASSSWTGDNYGYTF. The chain couples TRBV7-3 to TRBJ1-2, with 9 nucleotides matching TRBD1. Germline values: CDR1 SGHTA, CDR2 FQGTGA. The ends lost 4 bases at V and 1 base at J; junction bases unmatched: 4. CDR3 size: 15 residues.

The rearrangement uses TRBV9 and TRBJ2-5; 10 bases line up with TRBD1. Germline trimming cut 3 bases from V and 4 bases from J; bases unmatched to any gene: 6. Looked up from germline, CDR1 is SGDLS and CDR2 is YYNGEE. The length of the CDR3 is 15 residues. CDR3 residues: CASSAPDRGPETQYF. The DNA of the CDR3 is TGTGCCAGCAGCGCTCCCGACAGGGGGCCAGAGACCCAGTACTTC.

This clone was recorded once. The chain carries TRBV7-9 and TRBJ2-7, with 9 bases identical to TRBD1. V lost 2 bases to trimming and J lost 1 base; unmatched junction nucleotides: 3. CDR1 is SEHNR, CDR2 FQNEAQ, per germline (reference sequence). This CDR3 region has 15 residues. CDR3 coding DNA: TGTGCCAGCAGCTTATTGGGACAGGGATCCTACGAGCAGTACTTC. This encodes CASSLLGQGSYEQYF.

The chain joins TRBV19 to TRBJ2-2; perhaps TRBD1 as D (5 bases). Germline loops: CDR1 LNHDA, CDR2 SQIVND (reference sequence). V lost 8 bases and J 5 bases, leaving 9 bases between the germline ends. The CDR3 sequence is 12 residues long. CDR3 protein: CASSGKTGELFF. CDR3 bases: TGTGCCAGTTCAGGGAAAACCGGGGAGCTGTTTTTT.

The rearrangement uses TRBV7-9 and TRBJ2-4; D might be TRBD2 (5 bases). The CDR3 contains 18 residues. V dropped 0 bases and J dropped 1 base, with 16 bases sitting between them. Per germline, CDR1 SEHNR and CDR2 FQNEAQ (reference sequence). CDR3 sequence reads: CASSLAGEGGLAKNIQYF. The CDR3 nucleotides read TGTGCCAGCAGCTTAGCGGGAGAGGGCGGATTGGCCAAAAACATTCAGTACTTC.

The chain has TRBV19 and TRBJ2-7, with 7 nucleotides matching TRBD1. Germline CDR1 LNHDA, CDR2 SQIVND (reference sequence). V shed 7 bases, J shed 4 bases, and the junction held 16 bases outside the gene matches. The CDR3 is 16 residues long. The CDR3 loop reads CASKEMAGGTWYEQYF. The CDR3 DNA follows: TGTGCCAGTAAAGAAATGGCAGGGGGAACGTGGTACGAGCAGTACTTC.

This clone was seen only once. The CDR3 loop is CAWLGADTQYF. CDR3 coding DNA: TGTGCCTGGTTAGGGGCGGATACGCAGTATTTT. This chain uses TRBV30 with TRBJ2-3; tentative D call: TRBD1 (5 bases). Trimming stripped 5 bases from V and 6 bases from J, with 9 bases between. Germline CDR1 and CDR2: GTSNPN and SVGIG (reference sequence). The CDR3 totals 11 residues.

This chain connects TRBV11-1 to TRBJ1-1, with 7 positions matching TRBD1. Germline V gene lookup returns CDR1 SGHAT and CDR2 FQDESV (reference sequence). V was pared by 3 bases and J by 0 bases, with 4 bases of the junction left unmatched. The CDR3 totals 15 residues. CDR3 nucleotide sequence: TGTGCCAGCAGCTTCAGGGGACAGATGAACACTGAAGCTTTCTTT. The encoded protein is CASSFRGQMNTEAFF.

The CDR3 DNA reads TGCGCCAGCAGCGAGGACGGAGGTAGCAATCAGCCCCAGCATTTT. It yields the protein CASSEDGGSNQPQHF. The chain recombines TRBV5-1 with TRBJ1-5; D call uncertain. Germline V gene sequence: CDR1 SGHRS, CDR2 YFSETQ. Trimming took off 4 bases at V and 0 bases at J, with 11 bases between the two ends. The CDR3 has 15 amino acids. The full variable domain, with the rest looked up from reference TRBV5-1 and TRBJ1-5, is KAGVTQTPRYLIKTRGQQVTLSCSPISGHRSVSWYQQTPGQGLQFLFEYFSETQRNKGNFPGRFSGRQFSNSRSEMNVSTLELGDSALYLCASSEDGGSNQPQHFGDGTRLSIL.

This clone was counted a few times. The chain uses TRBV28 and TRBJ2-7; 7 bases are shared with TRBD1. CDR1 and CDR2 (germline): MDHEN, SYDVKM. The CDR3 sequence is 15 residues long. The trim removed 3 bases at V and 0 bases at J, leaving 5 bases unmatched. CDR3 sequence (DNA): TGTGCCAGCAGTTTCCAAGGGGGCGCCTCCTACGAGCAGTACTTC. Residues: CASSFQGGASYEQYF.

The genes are TRBV30 and TRBJ1-2; D ambiguous. The CDR3 consists of 12 residues. The germline CDR1 and CDR2 sequences are GTSNPN and SVGIG (reference sequence). V was clipped by 4 bases and J by 3 bases, with 9 bases between them. The CDR3 reads CAWTVFDYGYTF. The DNA for the CDR3 is TGTGCCTGGACCGTCTTTGACTATGGCTACACCTTC. Full variable domain (remainder filled in from reference TRBV30 and TRBJ1-2): SQTIHQWPATLVQPVGSPLSLECTVEGTSNPNLYWYRQAAGRGLQLLFYSVGIGQISSEVPQNLSASRPQDRQFILSSKKLLLSDSGFYLCAWTVFDYGYTFGSGTRLTVV.

To note about this clone: A junction end diverges from the germline sequence, so it may reflect a read error. The chain employs TRBV15 and TRBJ1-4, with D possibly being TRBD1 (6 bases). Per germline, CDR1 LNHNV and CDR2 YYDKDF (reference sequence). The CDR3 sequence is 12 residues long. The CDR3 sequence is CATSRSTGTSIF. CDR3 nucleotide sequence: TGTGCCACCAGCAGATCTACAGGGACCTCGATTTTT.

The V call is TRBV9, the J call TRBJ1-3; tentative D call: TRBD1 (5 bases). CDR3 length: 16 amino acids. Germline-derived CDR1 and CDR2 are SGDLS and YYNGEE. V lost 0 bases and J 0 bases, leaving 10 bases between the germline ends. In DNA form, the CDR3 reads TGTGCCAGCAGCGTAGATCAGGGCCACTCTGGAAACACCATATATTTT. Amino acids: CASSVDQGHSGNTIYF. Full variable domain (outside the CDR3, taken from reference TRBV9 and TRBJ1-3): DSGVTQTPKHLITATGQRVTLRCSPRSGDLSVYWYQQSLDQGLQFLIQYYNGEERAKGNILERFSAQQFPDLHSELNLSSLELGDSALYFCASSVDQGHSGNTIYFGEGSWLTVV.

The table lists this clone with a count of one. CDR3 nucleotides: TGTGCCAGCCATGGACAGGGGCCACGATATGGCTACACCTTC. It yields the protein CASHGQGPRYGYTF. The chain links TRBV6-6 to TRBJ1-2, with TRBD1 identical over 9 bases. Trimming at V came to 8 bases and at J to 5 bases, leaving 9 bases not matched to a gene. CDR1 MNHNY and CDR2 SVGAGI come from the germline V gene (reference sequence). The CDR3 length is 14 residues.

The V call is TRBV13, the J call TRBJ2-7; 8 bases map to TRBD2. The germline V gene has CDR1 PRHDT and CDR2 FYEKMQ (reference sequence). This CDR3 has 15 residues. The V and J ends lost 5 bases and 3 bases, in that order; junction bases with no gene match: 9. The CDR3 sequence: CASSKGSGARYEQYF. The CDR3 DNA reads as TGTGCCAGCAGCAAGGGTAGCGGGGCCCGCTACGAGCAGTACTTC.

The chain employs TRBV5-8 and TRBJ1-1; 8 nucleotides line up with TRBD1. Trimming cost V 4 bases and J 0 bases; bases outside gene matches: 2. The CDR3 consists of 14 residues. In germline, CDR1 is SGHTS, CDR2 YDEGEE. The CDR3 DNA reads TGTGCCAGCAGCCGGGGACAGGTGAACACTGAAGCTTTCTTT. It translates to CASSRGQVNTEAFF.

This chain connects TRBV5-6 to TRBJ2-1; 11 bases agree with TRBD2. Germline trimming cut 2 bases from V and 2 bases from J; bases unmatched to any gene: 6. Germline CDR1 reads SGHDT; CDR2 reads YYEEEE. This CDR3 is 17 amino acids long. In DNA form, the CDR3 reads TGTGCCAGCAGCTTTGCTGCTAGCGGGGGGACCTACAATGAGCAGTTCTTC. Its protein product is CASSFAASGGTYNEQFF. The whole variable domain, filled in from reference TRBV5-6 and TRBJ2-1, reads DAGVTQSPTHLIKTRGQQVTLRCSPKSGHDTVSWYQQALGQGPQFIFQYYEEEERQRGNFPDRFSGHQFPNYSSELNVNALLLGDSALYLCASSFAASGGTYNEQFFGPGTRLTVL.

CDR3 DNA sequence: TGCGCCAGCAGCCAAGTCGTCGGAGGGGACACTGAAGCTTTCTTT. Its translation is CASSQVVGGDTEAFF. This chain links TRBV4-3 with TRBJ1-1, with D possibly TRBD1 on 5 matching bases. The V and J ends lost 1 base and 3 bases respectively, with 12 bases between them. Germline V gene sequence: CDR1 LGHNA, CDR2 YSLEER. CDR3 length: 15 residues.

The chain combines TRBV4-2 with TRBJ2-6, with D possibly matching TRBD1 (5 bases). Germline-derived CDR1 and CDR2 are LGHNA and YNFKEQ. V dropped 0 bases and J dropped 0 bases, with 9 bases sitting between them. This CDR3 contains 17 residues. The CDR3 nucleotides read TGTGCCAGCAGCCAAGAGGCCAGGGCCTCTGGGGCCAACGTCCTGACTTTC. It encodes CASSQEARASGANVLTF.